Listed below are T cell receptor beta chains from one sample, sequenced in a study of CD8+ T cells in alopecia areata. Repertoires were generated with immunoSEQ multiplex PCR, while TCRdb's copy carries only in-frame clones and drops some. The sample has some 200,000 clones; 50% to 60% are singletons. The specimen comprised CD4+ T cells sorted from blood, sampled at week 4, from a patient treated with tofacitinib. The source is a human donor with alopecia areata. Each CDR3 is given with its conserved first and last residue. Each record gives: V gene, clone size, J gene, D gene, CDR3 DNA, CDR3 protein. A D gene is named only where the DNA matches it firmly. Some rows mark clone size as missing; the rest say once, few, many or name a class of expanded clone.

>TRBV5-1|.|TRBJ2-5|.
TGCGCCAGCAGCAAGGGTCTTCAAGAGACCCAGTACTTC
CASSKGLQETQYF
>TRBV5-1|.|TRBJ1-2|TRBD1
TGCGCCAGTGCTCCGGACAGGGGCGCATCTGGCTACACCTTC
CASAPDRGASGYTF
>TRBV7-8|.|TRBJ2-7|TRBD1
TGTGCCAGCAGCTTACTGGGACAGGGGGAATCCGAGCAGTACTTC
CASSLLGQGESEQYF
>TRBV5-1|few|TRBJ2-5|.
TGCGCCAGCAGCTTGAAGGGGCACGAAGAGACCCAGTACTTC
CASSLKGHEETQYF
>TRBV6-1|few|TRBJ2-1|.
TGTGCCAGCAGTGACATCACCGGCTCCTACAATGAGCAGTTCTTC
CASSDITGSYNEQFF
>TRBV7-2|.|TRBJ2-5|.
TGTGCCAGCAGCTTAATGGGCTCCCAAGAGACCCAGTACTTC
CASSLMGSQETQYF
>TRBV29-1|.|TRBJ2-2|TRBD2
TGCAGCGTTAAGGGGACTAGCGGGAGTTGGGAGCTGTTTTTT
CSVKGTSGSWELFF
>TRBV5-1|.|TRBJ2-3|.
TGCGCCAGCACCTCATCGGGGCTGGTCACAGATACGCAGTATTTT
CASTSSGLVTDTQYF
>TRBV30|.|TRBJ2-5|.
TGTGCCTGGAGTGTTGGAAGGGGTGGGCTTGAAGTCAAGAAGACCCAGTACTTC
CAWSVGRGGLEVKKTQYF
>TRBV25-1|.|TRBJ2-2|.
TGTGCCAGCAGTGTAGCCATGGGAGTTGGTGCCGGGGAGCTGTTTTTT
CASSVAMGVGAGELFF
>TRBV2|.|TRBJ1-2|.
TGTGCCAGCACGACAGTGAACTATGGCTACACCTTC
CASTTVNYGYTF
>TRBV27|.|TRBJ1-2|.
TGTGCCAGCAGTTGGGCAGCCGGCAGGGGTGGCTACACCTTC
CASSWAAGRGGYTF
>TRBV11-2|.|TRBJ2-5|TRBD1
TGTGCCAGCAGCCCAACAGGGGTAGAGACCCAGTACTTC
CASSPTGVETQYF